The 12 T cell receptor beta chains below all came from one sample that was sequenced in a study of T cells in narcolepsy. These receptors have no known antigen. Generated by immunoSEQ multiplex PCR, the TCRdb table keeps only in-frame clones and is missing some. The repertoire holds approximately 470 clones, with less than 35% as singletons. The sequenced material came from cultured CD4+ T cells from cerebrospinal fluid. The receptor set was obtained from a human donor with narcolepsy.

In regard to this clone: A far larger clone lies a single base away; this is likely a read error. In the same sample, other DNA sequences code for this CDR3. The rearrangement uses TRBV30 and TRBJ1-5, with 7 bases fitting TRBD1. CDR1 and CDR2 (germline): GTSNPN, SVGIG (reference sequence). The CDR3 runs to 19 residues. V trimming: 3 bases; J trimming: 3 bases; junction bases outside the gene matches: 20. CDR3 in DNA: TGTGCCTGGAGCCATAGTAGGGGGTGGGCCGACAGGGCCAATCAGCCCCAGCATTTT. This gives the protein CAWSHSRGWADRANQPQHF. Full variable domain (rest looked up from reference TRBV30 and TRBJ1-5): SQTIHQWPATLVQPVGSPLSLECTVEGTSNPNLYWYRQAAGRGLQLLFYSVGIGQISSEVPQNLSASRPQDRQFILSSKKLLLSDSGFYLCAWSHSRGWADRANQPQHFGDGTRLSIL.

Comments on this clone: One base separates it from a far larger clone, so it is likely a read error. This chain connects TRBV30 to TRBJ1-5; TRBD1 agrees at 7 bases. Unmatched junction bases numbered 20, after V lost 3 bases and J lost 3 bases. Germline CDR1 GTSNPN, CDR2 SVGIG (reference sequence). The CDR3 extends over 19 amino acids. Here the CDR3 reads CAWSHIRGWADRANQPQHF. The CDR3 bases are TGTGCCTGGAGCCATATAAGGGGGTGGGCCGACAGGGCCAATCAGCCCCAGCATTTT. The full variable domain, rest sourced from reference TRBV30 and TRBJ1-5, is SQTIHQWPATLVQPVGSPLSLECTVEGTSNPNLYWYRQAAGRGLQLLFYSVGIGQISSEVPQNLSASRPQDRQFILSSKKLLLSDSGFYLCAWSHIRGWADRANQPQHFGDGTRLSIL.

Of note for this clone: A far larger clone is just one base off, so this is likely a read error. This rearrangement joins TRBV6-6 to TRBJ1-1; weak D call: TRBD1 (5 bases). The V gene's germline CDR1 is MNHNY and CDR2 SVGAGI (reference sequence). The CDR3 spans 13 residues. V shed 4 bases and J shed 5 bases, with 11 bases lying between them. The CDR3 loop reads CASSFPEGTEAFF. CDR3 in DNA: TGTGCCAGCAGTTTCCCCGAGGGGACTGAAGCTTTCTTT.

About this clone itself: Given a far larger clone just one base away, this is likely a sequencing read error. V gene TRBV7-2 combines with J gene TRBJ2-1; 12 bases match TRBD2. The CDR3 length is 16 residues. Trimming at V came to 1 base and at J to 12 bases, leaving 10 bases not matched to a gene. Germline-derived CDR1 and CDR2 are SGHTA and FQGNSA. CDR3 in DNA: TGTGCCAGCAGCTTAGAAGAGACTAGCGGGAGCGGGCGGCAGTTCTTC. Protein: CASSLEETSGSGRQFF. Complete variable domain (other parts from reference TRBV7-2 and TRBJ2-1): GAGVSQSPSNKVTEKGKDVELRCDPISGHTALYWYRQSLGQGLEFLIYFQGNSAPDKSGLPSDRFSAERTGGSVSTLTIQRTQQEDSAVYLCASSLEETSGSGRQFFGPGTRLTVL.

V is TRBV6-8 and J is TRBJ2-2; D is unclear. This CDR3 is built from 13 residues. The germline V gene encodes CDR1 MNHGY and CDR2 SAAAGT. The V end lost 11 bases, the J end lost 1 base, and 11 bases lay between the germline ends. The CDR3 loop is CALLAQNTGELFF. CDR3 coding DNA: TGTGCCTTATTAGCACAGAACACCGGGGAGCTGTTTTTT.

This clone was seen a few times. A single base is all that separates this from a far larger clone, so a read error is likely. The rearrangement joins TRBV9 to TRBJ2-7, with 9 bases lining up with TRBD2. The CDR3 is 16 amino acids. Germline loops: CDR1 SGDLS, CDR2 YYNGEE. DNA of the CDR3: TGTGCCAGCAGCGTAGAATGGACTAGCGTAATCGGGGAGCTGTACTTC. This encodes CASSVEWTSVIGELYF. Variable domain in full (rest from reference TRBV9 and TRBJ2-7): DSGVTQTPKHLITATGQRVTLRCSPRSGDLSVYWYQQSLDQGLQFLIQYYNGEERAKGNILERFSAQQFPDLHSELNLSSLELGDSALYFCASSVEWTSVIGELYFGPGTRLTVT.

This clone showed up just a few times. The chain joins TRBV7-2 to TRBJ2-7; TRBD1 matches 8 bases. From germline, CDR1 is SGHTA and CDR2 FQGNSA. The CDR3 is 12 residues long. J lost 6 bases, V lost 5 bases, and 3 bases had no gene match. CDR3 nucleotides: TGTGCCAGCAGCCGTGACAGGGGCGAGCAGTACTTC. It specifies CASSRDRGEQYF.

This chain joins TRBV7-2 and TRBJ2-1; D call uncertain. This CDR3 comprises 11 residues. V was trimmed by 2 bases and J by 6 bases, leaving 2 bases between them. The germline V gene encodes CDR1 SGHTA and CDR2 FQGNSA. DNA of the CDR3: TGTGCCAGCAGCTTAATCAATGAGCAGTTCTTC. This sequence encodes CASSLINEQFF. The variable domain in full, with the rest retrieved from reference TRBV7-2 and TRBJ2-1, is GAGVSQSPSNKVTEKGKDVELRCDPISGHTALYWYRQSLGQGLEFLIYFQGNSAPDKSGLPSDRFSAERTGGSVSTLTIQRTQQEDSAVYLCASSLINEQFFGPGTRLTVL.

The V gene is TRBV6-6, the J gene TRBJ2-5; possibly TRBD2 for D (6 bases). Trimming removed 0 bases at V and 2 bases at J, with 7 bases between. CDR3 length equals 14 residues. Per germline, CDR1 MNHNY and CDR2 SVGAGI (reference sequence). CDR3 region: CASSYSGGQETQYF. CDR3 nucleotides: TGTGCCAGCAGTTACTCGGGGGGTCAAGAGACCCAGTACTTC.

There are a few counts of this clone. The J gene is TRBJ2-3, the V gene TRBV5-1; tentatively, D is TRBD1 (6 bases). Trimming took 3 bases from V and 6 from J, leaving 14 bases between them. The CDR3 consists of 14 residues. CDR1 is SGHRS, CDR2 YFSETQ, per germline. The CDR3: CASSSLTGSDTQYF. Here the CDR3 DNA reads TGCGCCAGCAGCTCACTTACAGGGTCGGATACGCAGTATTTT.

This clone was picked up a small number of times. It is likely a read error: a sequence one base away is far more abundant. The chain links TRBV5-6 to TRBJ2-1; TRBD2 matches 12 bases. Germline V gene data show CDR1 as SGHDT and CDR2 as YYEEEE. The V and J ends lost 0 bases and 15 bases, in that order; junction bases with no gene match: 7. This CDR3 spans 14 amino acids. CDR3 loop: CASSLVSSGRAVFF. CDR3 DNA sequence: TGTGCCAGCAGCTTGGTCTCTAGCGGGAGGGCTGTGTTCTTC.

V is TRBV21-1 and J is TRBJ2-2; the table gives TRBD2 as D, unverified against the DNA. TRBV21-1 is a pseudogene. CDR3 length: 13 residues. The CDR3 DNA sequence: TGTGCCAGCAGCATCCCGGGGACCGGGGAGCTGTTTTTT. Translating it yields CASSIPGTGELFF.